One sample yielded the 10 T cell receptor beta chains listed below, sequenced in a study of blood T cells in healthy people across ages. A sample-barcoded 5' primer and a J-beta primer mix were used in a second PCR of roughly 7 to 11 cycles. Each CDR3 protein gets one entry after TCRdb re-called the 5' RACE reads with MiXCR. The sample yields about 640,000 distinct CDR3 sequences, approximately 50% seen once. The sequencing input was blood. These receptors were obtained from a man in his 60s in good health.

This clonotype appeared once. CDR3 sequence reads: CASSLLTGVTDTQYF. The CDR3 DNA sequence: TGTGCCAGCAGCTTACTCACAGGGGTTACAGATACGCAGTATTTT. This sequence joins TRBV7-9 and TRBJ2-3; 7 positions match TRBD1. The CDR3 extends over 15 amino acids. The trim removed 2 bases at V and 3 bases at J, leaving 5 bases unmatched. From germline, CDR1 is SEHNR and CDR2 FQNEAQ (reference sequence).

This chain links TRBV12-3 or TRBV12-4 with TRBJ2-3; D may be TRBD1 or TRBD2 (5 bases each). The CDR3 sequence is 14 residues long. V was pared by 5 bases and J by 11 bases, with 20 bases between. CDR3 sequence (DNA): TGTGCCAGCAGTACGGGGACCTTAGTTGGAGGGCAGTATTTT. This codes for CASSTGTLVGGQYF.

Remarks on this clonotype: The junction shows a germline mismatch at one end, possibly a read error. The chain has TRBV27 and TRBJ2-7; D is undetermined. Matching the DNA end better, TRBJ2-5 makes the J call doubtful. This CDR3 comprises 13 residues. Per germline, CDR1 MNHEY and CDR2 SMNVEV (reference sequence). This CDR3 is CASSVSRMETQYF. CDR3 DNA sequence: TGTGCCAGCAGTGTATCGAGGATGGAGACCCAGTACTTC.

The chain uses TRBV5-5 and TRBJ2-1; 8 nucleotides match TRBD2. This CDR3 has 15 amino acids. Trimming cost V 4 bases and J 3 bases; bases outside gene matches: 6. CDR1 SGHKS and CDR2 YYEKEE come from the germline V gene (reference sequence). The CDR3 here is CASSLPGTSYNEQFF. As DNA, the CDR3 is TGTGCCAGCAGCCTCCCCGGGACTAGCTACAATGAGCAGTTCTTC.

The CDR3 nucleotides are TGCGCCAGCAGCCAATACCGGACTGAAACTAATGAAAAACTGTTTTTT. Its translation is CASSQYRTETNEKLFF. V and J are TRBV4-1 and TRBJ1-4; D call uncertain. The CDR3 contains 16 residues. Trimming stripped 2 bases from V and 1 base from J, with 11 bases between. Germline-derived CDR1 and CDR2 are MGHRA and YSYEKL.

Of note for this clonotype: This may be a read error, as it is one base from a much larger clone. The J gene is TRBJ2-1, the V gene TRBV2, with D unclear. Germline V CDR1 and CDR2: SNHLY, FYNNEI. This CDR3 region has 11 residues. The CDR3 DNA is TGTGCCAGCAGTGAATACATTGAGCAGTTCTTC. Its protein product is CASSEYIEQFF.

The CDR3: CSGSGGQTEKLFF. The CDR3 DNA is TGCAGTGGCAGCGGGGGACAGACTGAAAAACTGTTTTTT. The chain employs TRBV20-1 and TRBJ1-4; 7 positions agree with TRBD1. Germline V gene sequence: CDR1 DFQATT, CDR2 SNEGSKA (reference sequence). This CDR3 has 13 residues. After removal of 7 bases from V and 7 bases from J, the junction contained 9 bases not matched to a gene.

The rearrangement links TRBV12-5 to TRBJ2-3; D might be TRBD1 (6 bases). CDR1 LGHNT and CDR2 FRNRAP come from the germline V gene. The CDR3 is 16 amino acids. Trimming stripped 1 base from V and 1 base from J, with 12 bases between. CDR3 bases: TGTGCTAGTGGTTTGGGCGCGACAGGAGGCACAGATACGCAGTATTTT. This encodes CASGLGATGGTDTQYF. The complete variable domain, with remaining parts taken from reference TRBV12-5 and TRBJ2-3, reads DARVTQTPRHKVTEMGQEVTMRCQPILGHNTVFWYRQTMMQGLELLAYFRNRAPLDDSGMPKDRFSAEMPDATLATLKIQPSEPRDSAVYFCASGLGATGGTDTQYFGPGTRLTVL.

With respect to this clonotype: The junction shows a germline mismatch at one end, possibly a read error. J is TRBJ2-2 and V is TRBV5-1; D is undetermined. This CDR3 has 13 residues. CDR1 SGHRS and CDR2 YFSETQ come from the germline V gene. The CDR3 DNA follows: TGCGCCTGCAGCTTGGCCAACACCGGGGAGCTGTTTTTT. Translation: CACSLANTGELFF.

This chain links TRBV5-5 with TRBJ1-2, with TRBD1 as a possible D gene (5 bases). V was cut by 2 bases and J by 2 bases, with 10 bases left in between. The length of the CDR3 is 14 residues. The germline gives CDR1 SGHKS, CDR2 YYEKEE (reference sequence). CDR3 DNA: TGTGCCAGCAGCTTTATCAACAGGAACTATGGCTACACCTTC. This encodes CASSFINRNYGYTF.